This TCR beta chain was captured by sequencing in a study of shared clonotypes between healthy human individuals. Study overall: Researchers assigned three CD4 naive, three CD4 memory, two CD8 naive and one CD8 memory plate to each donor.

This CDR3 has 12 amino acids. Trimming cost V 3 bases and J 5 bases, with 4 bases left between them. Germline V gene lookup returns CDR1 SNHLY and CDR2 FYNNEI. Study results and limitations: The study found about 5% of naive CD4 clonotypes shared across several donors. Clonotype sharing among the donors was expected to vary with sequencing depth.

Per the authors' pipeline: ImmunoSEQ gave junction-only sequences without quality scores, so filtering differed. TCRdb's table, derived via immunoSEQ multiplex PCR, lists solely in-frame clones and lacks some. That table is the source of V, J and clone size, and D and trimming were worked out from the DNA. The data show about 980,000 clones, with 76% seen just once and nearly 1.5% held by the top ten. Of note for this clone: Its antigen is as yet unknown. This sample includes further DNA sequences coding for the same CDR3.

Specimen: memory CD4+ T cells sorted from blood. Subset meaning: CD45RA-negative fraction. This clonotype was sampled from a man between 18 and 29 years old in good health. This sequence joins TRBV2 and TRBJ2-2; D is uncertain. CDR3 DNA sequence: TGTGCCAGCAGTGAGGGGACCGGGGAGCTGTTTTTT. This encodes CASSEGTGELFF. The whole variable domain, filled in from reference TRBV2 and TRBJ2-2, reads EPEVTQTPSHQVTQMGQEVILRCVPISNHLYFYWYRQILGQKVEFLVSFYNNEISEKSEIFDDQFSVERPDGSNFTLKIRSTKLEDSAMYFCASSEGTGELFFGEGSRLTVL.